This T cell receptor beta chain was sequenced during a study of T cells expressing NK-cell markers (TCRdb year 2020). In terms of the full investigation: TCR beta-chain repertoires were profiled in sorted CD3+CD56+NKG2C+, CD3+CD56+NKG2C- and CD3+CD56-NKG2C+ T-cell subsets from about 8 donors. Sequencing of the libraries produced 2 x 150 bp reads on Illumina HiSeq 2000/2500, MiSeq or NextSeq. Of the eight sequenced donors, seven were found to be HCMV-seropositive and one was found to be HCMV-seronegative. Randomly selected healthy volunteers, three men and five women, were used as the eight sequenced donors.

HCMV serostatus was determined by detecting HCMV-specific IgG in serum with a commercial ELISA kit. Ficoll density gradient centrifugation was used to isolate peripheral blood mononuclear cells from blood. A note on this clonotype: Its target antigen remains unknown.

The full study reports these points: Those dominant clonotypes were again the most abundant among CD3+CD56-NKG2C+ cells in a few donors, at roughly 25-65%. For five or six donors, the dominant CD3+CD56+NKG2C+ clonotypes were among the top 10 CD8+ clonotypes and accounted for roughly 1.0-8% of CD8+ T cells. It remained unclear whether the expanded NKG2C-expressing T cell clones were specific for HCMV antigens.

Sequenced using an Illumina HiSeq 2000. TCR beta cDNA libraries were prepared using 5'RACE template switching, which introduced a universal primer site and unique molecular identifiers. cDNA synthesis was primed from the TCR beta constant segment and was followed by two successive PCR amplification steps. Turning to the authors' computational methods: MIGEC handled demultiplexing of the reads and grouping by UMI, while MiTCR was used to assemble and quantify clonotypes. Only TCR cDNA sequences supported by at least two reads were kept to exclude erroneous sequences. The tcR package was used for downstream repertoire analysis, with clonotypes matched between fractions based on CDR3 nucleotide sequence plus V segment. VDJmatch was used to annotate antigen specificity against VDJdb, with one amino acid substitution allowed in CDR3. TCRdb reprocessed the reads and assigns one entry to each CDR3 protein sequence, leaving out DNA. For this entry, the V and J calls and clone size follow TCRdb and not the study's own pipeline. The data table for this sample lists 550,000 to 600,000 distinct CDR3 sequences. The ten largest clones add up to roughly 3.6% of the sample.

Input material: blood T cells: a sorted CD56 or NKG2C T cell subset, CD4+ or CD8+ T cells, or bulk PBMC T cells (not recorded which). The clonotype was recovered from a young man in good health. Donor details come from another sample of the same person, matched by shared clones.

Here the CDR3 is given as CASSLEEGNTDTQYF. This sequence uses TRBV5-1 and TRBJ2-3; TCRdb proposes TRBD2, but this gene call is untestable without DNA. Taken from the germline V gene, the CDR1 and CDR2 loops are SGHRS and YFSETQ. The CDR3 has 15 amino acids, counting the end cysteine and phenylalanine. DNA is not recorded here. The full variable domain, completed from the reference TRBV5-1 and TRBJ2-3 proteins outside the CDR3, reads KAGVTQTPRYLIKTRGQQVTLSCSPISGHRSVSWYQQTPGQGLQFLFEYFSETQRNKGNFPGRFSGRQFSNSRSEMNVSTLELGDSALYLCASSLEEGNTDTQYFGPGTRLTVL.